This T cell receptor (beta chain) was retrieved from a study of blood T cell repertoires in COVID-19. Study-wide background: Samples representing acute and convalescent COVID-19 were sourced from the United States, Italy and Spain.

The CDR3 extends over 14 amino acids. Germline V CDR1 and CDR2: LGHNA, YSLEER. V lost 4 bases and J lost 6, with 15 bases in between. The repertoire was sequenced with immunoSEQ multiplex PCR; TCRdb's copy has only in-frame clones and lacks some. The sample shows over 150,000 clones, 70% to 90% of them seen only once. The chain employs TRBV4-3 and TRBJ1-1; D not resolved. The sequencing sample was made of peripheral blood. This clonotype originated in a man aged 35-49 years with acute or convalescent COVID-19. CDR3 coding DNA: TGCGCCAGCAGCCGCCGTCTTGAGGCCTCTGAAGCTTTCTTT. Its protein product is CASSRRLEASEAFF.